One sample yielded the 21 T cell receptor beta chains listed below, sequenced in a study of siplizumab effects on memory and regulatory T cells. No antigen has been assigned to these receptors. Cells from the mixed lymphocyte reaction underwent coculture for 5 to 6 days at 37 degrees C. The table came from immunoSEQ multiplex PCR; TCRdb's copy has only in-frame clones and leaves some out. The sample gives approximately 20,000 clones, about 45% of which show up once; about 6.1% is in the top ten. The sample was CFSE-low (dividing) CD4+ T cells sorted from an allogeneic mixed lymphocyte reaction. The receptors stem from a human donor in good health; the cells came from an allogeneic mixed lymphocyte reaction. Some clones in this sample may be carry-over from other donors' samples.

The chain joins TRBV18 to TRBJ2-7; 11 bases line up with TRBD1. V was clipped by 6 bases and J by 7 bases; unmatched bases: 5. This CDR3 is 13 amino acids long. The V gene's germline CDR1 is KGHSH and CDR2 LQKENI. CDR3 protein: CASSEGQGGEQYF. The CDR3 nucleotides are TGTGCCAGCTCTGAGGGACAGGGGGGAGAGCAGTACTTC.

The chain couples TRBV7-3 to TRBJ1-5, with 9 bases that match TRBD1. J lost 7 bases, V lost 6 bases, and 13 bases had no gene match. Germline CDR1 is SGHTA and CDR2 is FQGTGA. This CDR3 has 16 amino acids. The CDR3 nucleotides are TGTGCCAGCAGGGGTTCGGGACAGGGAGTAGGACAGCCCCAGCATTTT. This gives the protein CASRGSGQGVGQPQHF.

CDR3 DNA sequence: TGTGCCTGGAGTCTACTAGCGGGGGGGTGGGCAGATACGCAGTATTTT. It translates to CAWSLLAGGWADTQYF. This chain joins TRBV30 and TRBJ2-3; 13 nucleotides match TRBD2. Germline V lookup: CDR1 GTSNPN, CDR2 SVGIG (reference sequence). J was trimmed by 4 bases and V by 2 bases; bases with no gene match: 6. The CDR3 is 16 amino acids.

This clone was observed a few times. The chain has TRBV30 and TRBJ1-6; a weak D match, TRBD1 (6 bases). The CDR3 covers 10 residues. V was pared by 8 bases and J by 13 bases, with 12 bases between. Germline values: CDR1 GTSNPN, CDR2 SVGIG (reference sequence). The CDR3 here is CAGGLPPLHF. The CDR3 DNA reads TGTGCCGGGGGGCTGCCTCCCCTCCACTTT.

The gene calls are TRBV11-2 and TRBJ2-5, with D possibly matching TRBD2 (5 bases). V lost 2 bases to trimming and J lost 3 bases, with 13 bases between them. From germline, CDR1 is SGHAT and CDR2 FQNNGV. There are 15 residues in the CDR3. The CDR3 DNA sequence: TGTGCCAGCAGCTTACGTCCGGGGTCAAAAGAGACCCAGTACTTC. This translates into CASSLRPGSKETQYF.

The chain has TRBV7-9 and TRBJ2-5; D uncertain. The end of the DNA aligns better with TRBJ2-7, so the J call may be wrong. Germline CDR1 and CDR2: SEHNR and FQNEAQ (reference sequence). The CDR3 is made up of 14 amino acids. CDR3 residues: CASSLIQVSYEQYF. The CDR3 DNA reads as TGTGCCAGCAGCTTAATTCAGGTCTCCTACGAGCAGTACTTC.

The V call is TRBV5-1, the J call TRBJ2-2; 12 bases match TRBD2. CDR3 length: 18 amino acids. Germline assignment: CDR1 SGHRS and CDR2 YFSETQ. V lost 4 bases and J lost 7; bases outside the gene matches: 14. The CDR3 DNA is TGCGCCAGCAGCAGCGCCTACCTAGCGGGAGGGCCTAACGGGGAGCTGTTTTTT. Amino acid sequence: CASSSAYLAGGPNGELFF.

The chain combines TRBV28 with TRBJ2-7, with D maybe TRBD1 (6 bases). Germline lookup yields CDR1 MDHEN and CDR2 SYDVKM. V shed 3 bases and J shed 1 base, with 13 bases lying between them. The CDR3 loop spans 15 amino acids. The CDR3 here is CASSFPGDKSYEQYF. The CDR3 bases are TGTGCCAGCAGTTTTCCCGGGGACAAGTCCTACGAGCAGTACTTC.

This clone was observed a few times. The chain employs TRBV2 and TRBJ2-7, with D uncertain. The CDR3 runs 14 residues. Trimming removed 7 bases from V and 0 bases from J, with 13 bases in between. From germline, CDR1 is SNHLY and CDR2 FYNNEI. The CDR3 region is CASTRENPSYEQYF. The CDR3 nucleotides read TGTGCCAGCACCAGAGAGAATCCCTCCTACGAGCAGTACTTC.

This clone counts as medium-sized. This chain uses TRBV18 with TRBJ1-2, with D unresolved. CDR3 length equals 13 residues. The V gene's germline CDR1 is KGHSH and CDR2 LQKENI. Deletions cut 3 bases from V and 8 bases from J, with 13 bases between. The CDR3 region has the DNA TGTGCCAGCTCACCTTCGGGCGCTGGGGGCTACACCTTC. As protein: CASSPSGAGGYTF.

In its sample, this clone was seen a few times. This chain joins TRBV21-1 and TRBJ2-3; the table calls TRBD2, which could not be checked here. TRBV21-1 is an annotated pseudogene. This CDR3 is built from 15 residues. The CDR3 DNA is TGTGCCAGCCTCCAAGGACGCGGGGTCACAGATACGCAGTATTTT. This translates into CASLQGRGVTDTQYF.

This clone showed up just a few times. This chain links TRBV12-5 with TRBJ2-3; D is unresolved. The CDR3 has 11 amino acids. The V gene's germline CDR1 is LGHNT and CDR2 FRNRAP. V was shortened by 6 bases and J by 5 bases, with 6 bases between the two germline ends. This CDR3 reads CASGLKDTQYF. The CDR3 DNA is TGTGCTAGTGGCCTTAAAGATACGCAGTATTTT.

This chain uses TRBV9 with TRBJ1-1; maybe TRBD1 (5 bases). The CDR3 contains 13 residues. CDR1 is SGDLS, CDR2 YYNGEE, per germline. Between the trimmed V and J ends, which lost 4 bases and 9 bases, there was a span of 16 bases. CDR3 nucleotide sequence: TGTGCCAGCAGCCAGGGCCCCCTGGGCAAAGCTTTCTTT. Protein: CASSQGPLGKAFF.

This clone appeared a few times. The chain combines TRBV18 with TRBJ2-2; D is unresolved. Trimming pared 5 bases from V and 5 bases from J, leaving 9 bases between. The germline gives CDR1 KGHSH, CDR2 LQKENI. The CDR3 sequence is 13 residues long. The CDR3 reads CASSITDTGELFF. CDR3 nucleotide sequence: TGTGCCAGCTCAATAACCGATACCGGGGAGCTGTTTTTT. The variable domain in full, with the rest retrieved from reference TRBV18 and TRBJ2-2, is NAGVMQNPRHLVRRRGQEARLRCSPMKGHSHVYWYRQLPEEGLKFMVYLQKENIIDESGMPKERFSAEFPKEGPSILRIQQVVRGDSAAYFCASSITDTGELFFGEGSRLTVL.

The chain couples TRBV6-6 to TRBJ1-1; D might be TRBD1 (6 bases). V lost 5 bases, J lost 3 bases, and 13 bases lay in between. This CDR3 has 14 residues. CDR1 and CDR2 (germline): MNHNY, SVGAGI (reference sequence). CDR3 loop: CASSRGGWDTEAFF. The CDR3 DNA sequence: TGTGCCAGCAGTAGGGGGGGTTGGGACACTGAAGCTTTCTTT.

This clone was found a few times. This chain uses TRBV9 with TRBJ2-2; TRBD1 might be the D (7 bases). V lost 6 bases to trimming and J lost 1 base, with 16 bases between them. CDR3 length equals 16 residues. The V gene's germline CDR1 is SGDLS and CDR2 YYNGEE. The chain's CDR3 is CASTPRGDRNTGELFF. DNA of the CDR3: TGTGCCAGCACACCAAGGGGGGACAGGAACACCGGGGAGCTGTTTTTT.

In its sample, this clone ranks as medium-sized. This chain links TRBV12-5 with TRBJ2-5; D not resolved. Germline CDR1 is LGHNT and CDR2 is FRNRAP. Trimming took off 1 base at V and 4 bases at J, with 13 bases between the two ends. The CDR3 sequence is 15 residues long. The DNA of the CDR3 is TGTGCTAGTGGTTTGGGACTGGGCGGTCTAGAGACCCAGTACTTC. Translating gives CASGLGLGGLETQYF.

The gene calls are TRBV5-1 and TRBJ2-1, with 9 bases identical to TRBD2. The CDR3 loop spans 16 amino acids. V was clipped by 0 bases and J by 6 bases; unmatched bases: 7. The germline V gene encodes CDR1 SGHRS and CDR2 YFSETQ. The CDR3 protein is CASSLADSGSGNEQFF. The CDR3 DNA follows: TGCGCCAGCAGCTTGGCCGATAGCGGGAGCGGCAATGAGCAGTTCTTC.

This chain links TRBV5-6 with TRBJ2-7; TRBD2 matches at 7 bases. The CDR3 extends over 15 amino acids. Germline CDR1 reads SGHDT; CDR2 reads YYEEEE. V lost 0 bases to trimming and J lost 0 bases; unmatched junction nucleotides: 3. The CDR3 DNA is TGTGCCAGCAGCTTGGGGCGGGGGTACTCCTACGAGCAGTACTTC. Amino acid sequence: CASSLGRGYSYEQYF.

This clone has more than one count but fewer than ten. For the CDR3, the DNA is TGTGCCAGCAGCCCTACACACCTAGGGGGTGAGCAGTTCTTC. The encoded protein is CASSPTHLGGEQFF. V gene TRBV27 combines with J gene TRBJ2-1; tentative D call: TRBD1 (6 bases). This CDR3 is 14 amino acids long. V was shortened by 6 bases and J by 9 bases, with 18 bases between the two germline ends. Germline values: CDR1 MNHEY, CDR2 SMNVEV (reference sequence).

The chain has TRBV11-2 and TRBJ2-3; D gene uncertain. This CDR3 has 13 amino acids. CDR1 is SGHAT, CDR2 FQNNGV, per germline. Trimming took off 2 bases at V and 1 base at J, with 4 bases between the two ends. CDR3 nucleotides: TGTGCCAGCAGCTTATTGCGCACAGATACGCAGTATTTT. Amino acid sequence: CASSLLRTDTQYF.